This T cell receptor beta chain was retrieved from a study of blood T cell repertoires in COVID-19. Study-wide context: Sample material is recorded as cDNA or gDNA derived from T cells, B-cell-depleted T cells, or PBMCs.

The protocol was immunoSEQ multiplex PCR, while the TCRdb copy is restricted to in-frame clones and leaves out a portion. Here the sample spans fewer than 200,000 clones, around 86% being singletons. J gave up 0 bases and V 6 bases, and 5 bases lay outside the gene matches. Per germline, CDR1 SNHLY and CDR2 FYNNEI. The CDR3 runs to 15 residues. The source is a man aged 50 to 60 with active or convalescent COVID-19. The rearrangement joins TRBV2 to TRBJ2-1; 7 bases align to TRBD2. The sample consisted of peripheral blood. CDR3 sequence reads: CASSPGTTSYNEQFF. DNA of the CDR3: TGTGCCAGCAGCCCCGGGACTACCTCCTACAATGAGCAGTTCTTC.